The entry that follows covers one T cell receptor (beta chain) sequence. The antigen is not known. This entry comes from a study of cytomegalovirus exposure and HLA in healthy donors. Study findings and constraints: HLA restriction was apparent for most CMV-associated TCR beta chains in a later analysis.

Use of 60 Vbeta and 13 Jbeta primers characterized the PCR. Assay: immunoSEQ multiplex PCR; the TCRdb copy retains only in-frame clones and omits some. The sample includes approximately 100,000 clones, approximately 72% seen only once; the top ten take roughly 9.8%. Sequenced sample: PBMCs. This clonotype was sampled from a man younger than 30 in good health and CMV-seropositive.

Written as DNA, the CDR3 is TGTGCCAGCAGCTTAGCGGGCGGGGTCTCCTACGAGCAGTACTTC. As protein: CASSLAGGVSYEQYF. This chain connects TRBV7-2 to TRBJ2-7; maybe TRBD2 (6 bases). Trimming took 0 bases from V and 0 from J, leaving 9 bases between them. Germline-derived CDR1 and CDR2 are SGHTA and FQGNSA. This CDR3 has 15 residues.